A selection of T cell receptor beta chains follows, all from one sample in a study of OX40 agonist ivuxolimab in advanced cancers. Sequenced by immunoSEQ multiplex PCR; TCRdb stores in-frame clones only, minus some. The sample consists of some 86,000 clones, around 90% of them appearing once. The source was CD4+ or CD8+ T cells sorted from blood, collected in a trial of the OX40 agonist ivuxolimab. All receptors come from an adult with an advanced solid tumor such as melanoma, head and neck, liver or kidney cancer. Each CDR3 is given with its conserved first and last residue. A D gene is named only where the DNA matches it firmly. Clone size is shown for a subset of rows, as once, few, many or a class of expanded clone.

clone size: NA; D gene: NA; J gene: TRBJ2-3; V gene: TRBV5-5; CDR3 protein: CASSLEGGGRDTQYF; CDR3 DNA: TGTGCCAGCAGCTTGGAGGGCGGGGGCCGAGATACGCAGTATTTT
clone size: NA; D gene: TRBD2; J gene: TRBJ2-1; V gene: TRBV10-3; CDR3 protein: CAISDSSGGFYNEQFF; CDR3 DNA: TGTGCCATCAGTGATTCGAGCGGGGGCTTCTACAATGAGCAGTTCTTC
clone size: NA; D gene: NA; J gene: TRBJ1-3; V gene: TRBV7-9; CDR3 protein: CASSLEGTGTIYF; CDR3 DNA: TGTGCCAGCAGCTTAGAAGGTACAGGCACCATATATTTT
clone size: once; D gene: NA; J gene: TRBJ1-1; V gene: TRBV6-5; CDR3 protein: CASSSSQGGAFF; CDR3 DNA: TGTGCCAGCAGTTCCTCACAGGGAGGCGCTTTCTTT
clone size: NA; D gene: TRBD1; J gene: TRBJ2-7; V gene: TRBV6-1; CDR3 protein: CASSEPGQSSYEQYF; CDR3 DNA: TGTGCCAGCAGTGAACCGGGACAGTCTTCCTACGAGCAGTACTTC
clone size: NA; D gene: NA; J gene: TRBJ1-1; V gene: TRBV19; CDR3 protein: CASSPIVSGLNTEAFF; CDR3 DNA: TGTGCCAGTAGTCCGATCGTGTCGGGATTGAACACTGAAGCTTTCTTT
clone size: once; D gene: NA; J gene: TRBJ2-5; V gene: TRBV11-2; CDR3 protein: CASSLGYVETQYF; CDR3 DNA: TGTGCCAGCAGCTTAGGGTATGTCGAGACCCAGTACTTC
clone size: NA; D gene: NA; J gene: TRBJ2-1; V gene: TRBV5-6; CDR3 protein: CASSSPGLLARDEQFF; CDR3 DNA: TGTGCCAGCAGCTCTCCCGGACTACTAGCCAGGGATGAGCAGTTCTTC
clone size: NA; D gene: TRBD1; J gene: TRBJ1-1; V gene: TRBV10-2; CDR3 protein: CASSLTGQGPEAFF; CDR3 DNA: TGCGCCAGCAGTCTAACGGGACAGGGCCCTGAAGCTTTCTTT
clone size: once; D gene: TRBD1; J gene: TRBJ1-5; V gene: TRBV10-2; CDR3 protein: CASSGQGAQPQHF; CDR3 DNA: TGCGCCAGCAGTGGACAGGGAGCTCAGCCCCAGCATTTT
clone size: few; D gene: NA; J gene: TRBJ1-2; V gene: TRBV10-1; CDR3 protein: CASSEVPNYGYTF; CDR3 DNA: TGCGCCAGCAGTGAGGTTCCAAACTATGGCTACACCTTC
clone size: NA; D gene: TRBD1; J gene: TRBJ1-2; V gene: TRBV6-5; CDR3 protein: CASSSSGTGAIGYTF; CDR3 DNA: TGTGCCAGCAGTTCATCCGGGACAGGTGCAATTGGCTACACCTTC
clone size: NA; D gene: TRBD1; J gene: TRBJ1-5; V gene: TRBV6-4; CDR3 protein: CATSDRGAHQPQHF; CDR3 DNA: TGTGCCACCTCGGACAGGGGAGCGCATCAGCCCCAGCATTTT
clone size: NA; D gene: NA; J gene: TRBJ1-5; V gene: TRBV19; CDR3 protein: CASSMSGLDGNQPQHF; CDR3 DNA: TGTGCCAGTAGTATGTCGGGCCTGGACGGCAATCAGCCCCAGCATTTT
clone size: once; D gene: NA; J gene: TRBJ1-2; V gene: TRBV11-2; CDR3 protein: CASSGLMASNYGYTF; CDR3 DNA: TGTGCCAGCAGCGGTTTAATGGCTTCGAACTATGGCTACACCTTC
clone size: NA; D gene: NA; J gene: TRBJ2-7; V gene: TRBV7-9; CDR3 protein: CASSDLPGRYYEQYF; CDR3 DNA: TGTGCCAGCAGCGACCTCCCGGGACGGTACTACGAGCAGTACTTC
clone size: NA; D gene: NA; J gene: TRBJ1-2; V gene: TRBV6-5; CDR3 protein: CASSEAGYTF; CDR3 DNA: TGTGCCAGCAGTGAAGCTGGCTACACCTTC
clone size: NA; D gene: TRBD2; J gene: TRBJ2-3; V gene: TRBV14; CDR3 protein: CASSPRRAGGPGTDTQYF; CDR3 DNA: TGTGCCAGCAGCCCCCGAAGAGCGGGGGGGCCGGGAACAGATACGCAGTATTTT
clone size: NA; D gene: TRBD1; J gene: TRBJ1-2; V gene: TRBV7-2; CDR3 protein: CASSSTGTGGQGGYTF; CDR3 DNA: TGTGCCAGCAGCTCCACCGGGACAGGGGGCCAAGGTGGCTACACCTTC
clone size: NA; D gene: NA; J gene: TRBJ2-5; V gene: TRBV2; CDR3 protein: CASGRGRIETQYF; CDR3 DNA: TGTGCCAGCGGACGGGGAAGAATAGAGACCCAGTACTTC
clone size: NA; D gene: NA; J gene: TRBJ1-4; V gene: TRBV6-5; CDR3 protein: CASSYSGDGGLRLFF; CDR3 DNA: TGTGCCAGCAGTTACTCGGGGGACGGTGGGTTAAGGCTGTTTTTT
clone size: once; D gene: TRBD1; J gene: TRBJ1-6; V gene: TRBV6-5; CDR3 protein: CASKIVGTGGSPLHF; CDR3 DNA: TGTGCCAGCAAGATAGTGGGGACAGGGGGATCACCCCTCCACTTT
clone size: NA; D gene: NA; J gene: TRBJ1-1; V gene: TRBV10-3; CDR3 protein: CAAQPEGDTEAFF; CDR3 DNA: TGTGCCGCTCAACCGGAGGGTGACACTGAAGCTTTCTTT
clone size: NA; D gene: NA; J gene: TRBJ1-5; V gene: TRBV19; CDR3 protein: CASSESGPQPQHF; CDR3 DNA: TGTGCCAGTAGTGAGTCAGGGCCCCAGCCCCAGCATTTT
clone size: NA; D gene: NA; J gene: TRBJ1-2; V gene: TRBV28; CDR3 protein: CASSLDGQDDYGYTF; CDR3 DNA: TGTGCCAGCAGTTTAGATGGTCAGGACGACTATGGCTACACCTTC
clone size: NA; D gene: NA; J gene: TRBJ2-5; V gene: TRBV2; CDR3 protein: CASSDEAGALKTQYF; CDR3 DNA: TGTGCCAGCAGTGATGAGGCGGGGGCCCTTAAGACCCAGTACTTC
clone size: NA; D gene: TRBD1; J gene: TRBJ1-3; V gene: TRBV19; CDR3 protein: CASSHRGLRGNTIYF; CDR3 DNA: TGTGCCAGTAGCCACAGGGGGCTACGGGGAAACACCATATATTTT
clone size: NA; D gene: NA; J gene: TRBJ1-3; V gene: TRBV28; CDR3 protein: CASSWGLRGNTIYF; CDR3 DNA: TGTGCCAGCAGTTGGGGACTAAGGGGAAACACCATATATTTT
clone size: NA; D gene: TRBD1; J gene: TRBJ2-7; V gene: TRBV25-1; CDR3 protein: CASSGGTGEEYF; CDR3 DNA: TGTGCCAGCAGTGGAGGGACAGGGGAAGAGTACTTC
clone size: NA; D gene: TRBD2; J gene: TRBJ2-5; V gene: TRBV19; CDR3 protein: CATRDDTSGINQETQYF; CDR3 DNA: TGTGCCACCCGAGATGATACTAGCGGGATAAACCAAGAGACCCAGTACTTC
clone size: NA; D gene: NA; J gene: TRBJ2-1; V gene: TRBV19; CDR3 protein: CASSAPGRYSYNEQFF; CDR3 DNA: TGTGCCAGTAGTGCGCCGGGGAGGTACTCCTACAATGAGCAGTTCTTC
clone size: NA; D gene: NA; J gene: TRBJ2-2; V gene: TRBV7-2; CDR3 protein: CASRPTSAAGELFF; CDR3 DNA: TGTGCCAGCAGGCCTACTTCCGCCGCCGGGGAGCTGTTTTTT
clone size: NA; D gene: NA; J gene: TRBJ2-3; V gene: TRBV5-1; CDR3 protein: CASSLGTSVDTQYF; CDR3 DNA: TGCGCCAGCAGCTTGGGGACCTCAGTAGATACGCAGTATTTT
clone size: NA; D gene: NA; J gene: TRBJ2-3; V gene: TRBV28; CDR3 protein: CASSSGSVADTQYF; CDR3 DNA: TGTGCCAGCAGTTCCGGGTCTGTTGCAGATACGCAGTATTTT
clone size: NA; D gene: TRBD1; J gene: TRBJ1-5; V gene: TRBV6-6; CDR3 protein: CASRDRVGDQPQHF; CDR3 DNA: TGTGCCAGCAGAGACAGGGTTGGGGATCAGCCCCAGCATTTT
clone size: once; D gene: NA; J gene: TRBJ1-1; V gene: TRBV9; CDR3 protein: CASSAGGGTNTEAFF; CDR3 DNA: TGTGCCAGCAGCGCGGGAGGGGGAACGAACACTGAAGCTTTCTTT
clone size: NA; D gene: NA; J gene: TRBJ1-4; V gene: TRBV19; CDR3 protein: CASSPTATNEKLFF; CDR3 DNA: TGTGCCAGTAGCCCGACAGCAACTAATGAAAAACTGTTTTTT
clone size: NA; D gene: TRBD2; J gene: TRBJ2-1; V gene: TRBV25-1; CDR3 protein: CASEAGGIFSYNEQFF; CDR3 DNA: TGTGCCAGCGAAGCGGGGGGGATATTCTCCTACAATGAGCAGTTCTTC
clone size: NA; D gene: NA; J gene: TRBJ1-2; V gene: TRBV27; CDR3 protein: CASSLSGGSNYGYTF; CDR3 DNA: TGTGCCAGCAGCTTATCGGGCGGGTCTAACTATGGCTACACCTTC
clone size: once; D gene: NA; J gene: TRBJ1-5; V gene: TRBV30; CDR3 protein: CAWQEGGGQPQHF; CDR3 DNA: TGTGCCTGGCAAGAGGGGGGCGGTCAGCCCCAGCATTTT
clone size: NA; D gene: TRBD1; J gene: TRBJ2-7; V gene: TRBV30; CDR3 protein: CAWRGPGQGTDEQYF; CDR3 DNA: TGTGCCTGGAGAGGACCGGGACAGGGGACGGACGAGCAGTACTTC
clone size: NA; D gene: NA; J gene: TRBJ2-1; V gene: TRBV7-2; CDR3 protein: CASSLGTFSYNEQFF; CDR3 DNA: TGTGCCAGCAGCTTAGGGACTTTCTCCTACAATGAGCAGTTCTTC
clone size: NA; D gene: NA; J gene: TRBJ2-1; V gene: TRBV6-1; CDR3 protein: CASRENTGVYNEQFF; CDR3 DNA: TGTGCCAGCAGAGAAAATACGGGAGTGTACAATGAGCAGTTCTTC
clone size: NA; D gene: NA; J gene: TRBJ2-1; V gene: TRBV12-5; CDR3 protein: CASGLVIGGRGEFLNEQFF; CDR3 DNA: TGTGCTAGTGGTTTGGTAATCGGAGGCAGGGGCGAATTCCTCAATGAGCAGTTCTTC
clone size: NA; D gene: NA; J gene: TRBJ1-1; V gene: TRBV7-2; CDR3 protein: CASRQGLAHTEAFF; CDR3 DNA: TGTGCCAGCAGACAGGGACTGGCTCACACTGAAGCTTTCTTT
clone size: once; D gene: NA; J gene: TRBJ1-4; V gene: TRBV30; CDR3 protein: CAWTTGATNEKLFF; CDR3 DNA: TGTGCCTGGACTACGGGGGCAACTAATGAAAAACTGTTTTTT
clone size: NA; D gene: TRBD1; J gene: TRBJ1-2; V gene: TRBV30; CDR3 protein: CAWRNTGVCYGYTF; CDR3 DNA: TGTGCCTGGAGGAACACAGGGGTTTGCTATGGCTACACCTTC
clone size: NA; D gene: NA; J gene: TRBJ2-7; V gene: TRBV30; CDR3 protein: CACRRMVDEQYF; CDR3 DNA: TGTGCCTGCCGGAGAATGGTCGACGAGCAGTACTTC
clone size: NA; D gene: NA; J gene: TRBJ2-1; V gene: TRBV30; CDR3 protein: CAWSAPGSYNEQFF; CDR3 DNA: TGTGCCTGGAGCGCGCCCGGCTCCTACAATGAGCAGTTCTTC
clone size: NA; D gene: NA; J gene: TRBJ2-7; V gene: TRBV18; CDR3 protein: CASSPASYEQYF; CDR3 DNA: TGTGCCAGCTCACCGGCTTCCTACGAGCAGTACTTC
clone size: NA; D gene: TRBD2; J gene: TRBJ2-1; V gene: TRBV9; CDR3 protein: CASSVSSGLAGLKQFF; CDR3 DNA: TGTGCCAGCAGCGTATCCTCGGGACTAGCGGGGTTGAAACAGTTCTTC
clone size: NA; D gene: TRBD1; J gene: TRBJ2-7; V gene: TRBV29-1; CDR3 protein: CSAGQGSYEQYF; CDR3 DNA: TGCAGCGCCGGACAGGGATCCTACGAGCAGTACTTC
clone size: NA; D gene: NA; J gene: TRBJ2-1; V gene: TRBV19; CDR3 protein: CASHTADSYNEQFF; CDR3 DNA: TGTGCCAGTCACACAGCTGATTCCTACAATGAGCAGTTCTTC
clone size: NA; D gene: TRBD1; J gene: TRBJ1-6; V gene: TRBV27; CDR3 protein: CASRSSGQYNSPLHF; CDR3 DNA: TGTGCCAGCAGGTCTTCGGGACAGTATAATTCACCCCTCCACTTT
clone size: NA; D gene: NA; J gene: TRBJ1-2; V gene: TRBV5-1; CDR3 protein: CASSTWGNDYGYTF; CDR3 DNA: TGCGCCAGCAGCACCTGGGGCAACGACTATGGCTACACCTTC